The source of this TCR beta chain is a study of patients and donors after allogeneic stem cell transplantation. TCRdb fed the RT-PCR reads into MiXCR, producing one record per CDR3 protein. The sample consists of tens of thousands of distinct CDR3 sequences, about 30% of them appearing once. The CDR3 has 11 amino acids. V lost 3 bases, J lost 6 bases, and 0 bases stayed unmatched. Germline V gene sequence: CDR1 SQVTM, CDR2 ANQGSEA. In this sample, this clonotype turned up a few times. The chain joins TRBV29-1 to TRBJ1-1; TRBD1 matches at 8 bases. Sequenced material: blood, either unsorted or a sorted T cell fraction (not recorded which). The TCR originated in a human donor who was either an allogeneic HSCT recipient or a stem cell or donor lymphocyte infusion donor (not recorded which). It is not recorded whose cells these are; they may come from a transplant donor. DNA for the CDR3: TGCAGCGTTGAGGACAGGGCTGAAGCTTTCTTT. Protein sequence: CSVEDRAEAFF. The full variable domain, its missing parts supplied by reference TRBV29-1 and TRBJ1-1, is SAVISQKPSRDICQRGTSLTIQCQVDSQVTMMFWYRQQPGQSLTLIATANQGSEATYESGFVIDKFPISRPNLTFSTLTVSNMSPEDSSIYLCSVEDRAEAFFGQGTRLTVV.